The 10 T cell receptor beta chains below were found in one sample sequenced in a study of cytomegalovirus exposure and HLA in healthy donors. PCR was performed using 60 Vbeta and 13 Jbeta primers. TCRdb's table, derived via immunoSEQ multiplex PCR, lists solely in-frame clones and lacks some. The top ten hold 1.6% of the sample, which has 55,000 to 70,000 clones, around 83% seen once. The sample consisted of PBMCs. These receptors were collected from a human donor in good health.

The count of this clone is one. The rearrangement uses TRBV10-1 and TRBJ1-1; D remains ambiguous. Deletions cut 0 bases from V and 4 bases from J, with 12 bases between. The CDR3 spans 15 residues. Germline assignment: CDR1 WNHNN and CDR2 SYGVQD (reference sequence). CDR3 region: CASSESGSGGTEAFF. The CDR3 DNA reads TGCGCCAGCAGTGAGTCCGGGTCTGGTGGCACTGAAGCTTTCTTT.

J is TRBJ2-7 and V is TRBV7-2; D gene ambiguous. V lost 5 bases and J lost 3, with 8 bases in between. The CDR3 loop spans 12 amino acids. The germline gives CDR1 SGHTA, CDR2 FQGNSA. CDR3 sequence (DNA): TGTGCCAGCAGCCCGTCTTTCTACGAGCAGTACTTC. Residues: CASSPSFYEQYF.

The chain links TRBV30 to TRBJ2-3; 10 nucleotides align to TRBD2. After removal of 0 bases from V and 6 bases from J, the junction contained 15 bases not matched to a gene. Germline V lookup: CDR1 GTSNPN, CDR2 SVGIG (reference sequence). The CDR3 loop spans 18 amino acids. The CDR3 protein is CAWSVKTHLAGGEDTQYF. As DNA, the CDR3 is TGTGCCTGGAGTGTAAAAACCCACTTAGCGGGGGGAGAGGATACGCAGTATTTT. Full variable domain (missing parts from reference TRBV30 and TRBJ2-3): SQTIHQWPATLVQPVGSPLSLECTVEGTSNPNLYWYRQAAGRGLQLLFYSVGIGQISSEVPQNLSASRPQDRQFILSSKKLLLSDSGFYLCAWSVKTHLAGGEDTQYFGPGTRLTVL.

This clone was observed once. The CDR3 DNA sequence: TGCGCCAGCAGCCGCGGACAGGCCCGGGTGGAGACCCAGTACTTC. Protein sequence: CASSRGQARVETQYF. The chain uses TRBV4-1 and TRBJ2-5, with 7 bases aligning to TRBD1. This CDR3 comprises 15 residues. J lost 5 bases, V lost 4 bases, and 10 bases had no gene match. Germline V gives CDR1 MGHRA, CDR2 YSYEKL.

The rearrangement joins TRBV6-5 to TRBJ1-5, with 10 bases aligning to TRBD1. The V gene's germline CDR1 is MNHEY and CDR2 SVGAGI. This CDR3 comprises 15 residues. V shed 6 bases, J shed 5 bases, and the junction held 7 bases outside the gene matches. The CDR3 loop reads CASRGGQGSHQPQHF. CDR3 DNA: TGTGCCAGCAGAGGGGGACAGGGGTCCCATCAGCCCCAGCATTTT.

The chain joins TRBV5-4 to TRBJ2-7, with D perhaps TRBD1 (6 bases). There are 14 residues in the CDR3. Germline-derived CDR1 and CDR2 are SGHNT and YYREEE (reference sequence). V was trimmed by 1 base and J by 5 bases, leaving 13 bases between them. The CDR3 sequence: CASSLMGTRNEQYF. The CDR3 nucleotides read TGTGCCAGCAGCTTGATGGGGACAAGAAACGAGCAGTACTTC.

The CDR3: CASSPLRSDREGYEQYF. The CDR3 coding sequence is TGTGCCAGCTCACCGCTTCGATCGGACAGGGAAGGGTACGAGCAGTACTTC. The chain is built from TRBV18 and TRBJ2-7; TRBD1 matches 8 bases. This CDR3 spans 17 amino acids. CDR1 KGHSH and CDR2 LQKENI come from the germline V gene. V was pared by 3 bases and J by 4 bases, with 14 bases of the junction left unmatched.

This clone appeared once. In the same sample, other DNA sequences code for this CDR3. The gene calls are TRBV30 and TRBJ2-5; D unclear. Germline V lookup: CDR1 GTSNPN, CDR2 SVGIG (reference sequence). V lost 3 bases, J lost 1 base, and 9 bases lay in between. This CDR3 region has 13 residues. In DNA, the CDR3 is TGTGCCTGGAGCCCCGGGTTCCAAGAGACCCAGTACTTC. Protein sequence: CAWSPGFQETQYF. Filled out from reference TRBV30 and TRBJ2-5, the complete variable domain reads SQTIHQWPATLVQPVGSPLSLECTVEGTSNPNLYWYRQAAGRGLQLLFYSVGIGQISSEVPQNLSASRPQDRQFILSSKKLLLSDSGFYLCAWSPGFQETQYFGPGTRLLVL.

The gene calls are TRBV4-3 and TRBJ2-1, with a tentative D call TRBD2 (6 bases). In germline, CDR1 is LGHNA, CDR2 YSLEER. Trimming cost V 0 bases and J 0 bases, with 12 bases left between them. This CDR3 is 17 amino acids long. In nucleotides, the CDR3 is TGCGCCAGCAGCCAAGATCCGGACGGGGGCTCCTACAATGAGCAGTTCTTC. Translating it yields CASSQDPDGGSYNEQFF.

The V and J genes are TRBV4-3 and TRBJ2-2; 8 bases agree with TRBD2. CDR3 size: 15 residues. Germline-derived CDR1 and CDR2 are LGHNA and YSLEER. Trimming cost V 1 base and J 5 bases; bases outside gene matches: 3. CDR3 nucleotides: TGCGCCAGCAGCCAAGGCGGGAGGATAACCGGGGAGCTGTTTTTT. Amino acids: CASSQGGRITGELFF.